This T cell receptor (beta chain) was captured in a study of cytomegalovirus exposure and HLA in healthy donors. Study-level findings and limits: Reportedly, a later analysis found an Asian-associated ancestry cluster had fewer N-insertions than the approximately 700-donor mean.

The PCR contained 60 Vbeta and 13 Jbeta primers. This table comes from immunoSEQ multiplex PCR, and its TCRdb copy is limited to in-frame clones, with some not included. The repertoire holds a few hundred thousand clones, more than 60% seen once, with less than 20% in the top ten. Healthy individuals who donated bone marrow served as the donors. Remarks on this clone: Its antigen is undetermined.

V shed 4 bases, J shed 1 base, and the junction held 5 bases outside the gene matches. The CDR3 has 16 residues. In germline, CDR1 is SGHRS, CDR2 YFSETQ. This sequence was found in a man in his forties in good health and CMV-seronegative. This rearrangement joins TRBV5-1 to TRBJ2-1, with 10 bases fitting TRBD2. The specimen was PBMCs. The CDR3 loop reads CASSGSSGGSYNEQFF. DNA for the CDR3: TGCGCCAGCAGCGGTTCTAGCGGGGGTTCCTACAATGAGCAGTTCTTC.